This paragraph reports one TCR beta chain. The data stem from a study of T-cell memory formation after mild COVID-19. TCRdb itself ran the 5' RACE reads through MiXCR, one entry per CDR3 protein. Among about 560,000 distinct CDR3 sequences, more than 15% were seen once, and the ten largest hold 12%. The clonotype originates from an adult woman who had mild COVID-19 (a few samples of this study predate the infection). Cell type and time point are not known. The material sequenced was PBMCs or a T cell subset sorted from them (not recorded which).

This CDR3 reads CASSMGVLQEQFF. The CDR3 nucleotides read TGTGCCAGTAGTATGGGTGTTCTACAGGAGCAGTTCTTC. This chain links TRBV19 with TRBJ2-1; D gene ambiguous. Germline V gene lookup returns CDR1 LNHDA and CDR2 SQIVND (reference sequence). V was trimmed by 3 bases and J by 10 bases, leaving 13 bases between them. The CDR3 totals 13 residues.